These 18 T cell receptor beta chains share one sample of origin, sequenced in a study of blood T cell repertoires in COVID-19 (dated by TCRdb to the early 2020s). Library preparation used the immunoSEQ multiplex PCR assay. The immuneACCESS repertoire file appears here via TCRdb, limited to in-frame rearrangements. These files lack a portion of the clones; in checked studies, under half of the deficit traces to unresolved V genes, and the cause of the others is not known. The sample records roughly 250,000 clones, 75% to 85% of which are singletons. The top ten clones comprise about 8% of the sample. Sequencing input: peripheral blood. Receptor source: a woman aged 45-59 years with acute or convalescent COVID-19.

The CDR3 nucleotides read TGTGCCAGCAGTAGGGGACGGACAGGGAGTAATCAGCCCCAGCATTTT. Protein product: CASSRGRTGSNQPQHF. This chain connects TRBV2 to TRBJ1-5; 8 positions match TRBD1. This CDR3 has 16 residues. J gave up 4 bases and V 5 bases, and 10 bases lay outside the gene matches. The germline CDR1 and CDR2 sequences are SNHLY and FYNNEI. The variable domain in full, completed from reference TRBV2 and TRBJ1-5, reads EPEVTQTPSHQVTQMGQEVILRCVPISNHLYFYWYRQILGQKVEFLVSFYNNEISEKSEIFDDQFSVERPDGSNFTLKIRSTKLEDSAMYFCASSRGRTGSNQPQHFGDGTRLSIL.

The V gene is TRBV10-3, the J gene TRBJ2-1; TRBD1 might be the D (6 bases). The CDR3 runs to 14 residues. Germline lookup yields CDR1 ENHRY and CDR2 SYGVKD. Trimming shortened V by 7 bases and J by 8 bases, and 18 bases separated the two germline ends. The CDR3 spells CAITKQGAGDEQFF. The CDR3 coding sequence is TGTGCCATCACCAAACAGGGCGCAGGCGATGAGCAGTTCTTC.

This clone has only a few counts. The CDR3 DNA sequence: TGTGCCAGTATCATTAGCGGGGGGGCCTCCGGGGAGCTGTTTTTT. It is translated as CASIISGGASGELFF. This rearrangement joins TRBV19 to TRBJ2-2; TRBD2 matches 11 bases. Germline V lookup: CDR1 LNHDA, CDR2 SQIVND (reference sequence). This CDR3 contains 15 residues. The V and J ends lost 7 bases and 6 bases, in that order; junction bases with no gene match: 7.

This clone has a handful of counts. This chain connects TRBV3-1 (or the pseudogene TRBV3-2) to TRBJ1-4; no clear D gene. Germline V gene data show CDR1 as LGHDT and CDR2 as YNNKEL (reference sequence). The length of the CDR3 is 13 residues. V was shortened by 4 bases and J by 5 bases, with 8 bases between the two germline ends. The CDR3 DNA is TGTGCCAGCAGCCCCCGGGGAAATGAAAAACTGTTTTTT. It translates to CASSPRGNEKLFF.

The chain combines TRBV7-2 with TRBJ2-7, with 8 bases matching TRBD1. The CDR3 contains 15 residues. Germline V lookup: CDR1 SGHTA, CDR2 FQGNSA. The junction had 2 bases not matched to a gene; V was cut back by 0 bases and J by 1 base. The CDR3 protein is CASSLAQGASYEQYF. The CDR3, as DNA: TGTGCCAGCAGCTTAGCGCAGGGGGCATCCTACGAGCAGTACTTC.

This clone was counted once. This chain uses TRBV6-4 with TRBJ1-1; no clear D. V gave up 4 bases and J gave up 1 base, with 7 bases separating them. Germline CDR1 and CDR2: MRHNA and SNTAGT. The CDR3 is 13 amino acids. CDR3 amino acids: CASSVRQNTEAFF. CDR3 DNA: TGTGCCAGCAGTGTGCGGCAGAACACTGAAGCTTTCTTT.

V gene TRBV4-2 combines with J gene TRBJ1-1; D is ambiguous. V was trimmed by 0 bases and J by 8 bases, leaving 10 bases between them. CDR1 LGHNA and CDR2 YNFKEQ come from the germline V gene. The CDR3 runs to 13 residues. In nucleotides, the CDR3 is TGTGCCAGCAGCCAAGATCTTTCGGGAGAAGCTTTCTTT. Translating it yields CASSQDLSGEAFF.

The V call is TRBV11-2, the J call TRBJ2-5; 10 bases are a match to TRBD2. Germline V gene lookup returns CDR1 SGHAT and CDR2 FQNNGV. Losses at the gene ends were 5 bases for V and 7 bases for J; bases not matched to a gene: 10. The CDR3 spans 15 residues. CDR3 amino acids: CASSLPGTSVGTQYF. CDR3 sequence (DNA): TGTGCCAGCAGCCTCCCAGGGACTAGCGTGGGGACCCAGTACTTC.

The chain recombines TRBV6-2 or TRBV6-3 with TRBJ1-1; the D gene is possibly TRBD1 (6 bases). The CDR3 loop spans 13 amino acids. The V gene's germline CDR1 is MNHEY and CDR2 SVGEGT. Trimming removed 6 bases at V and 5 bases at J, with 13 bases between. CDR3 coding DNA: TGTGCCAGCAGCCGCCACAGGGATACTGAAGCTTTCTTT. Its translation is CASSRHRDTEAFF.

This chain connects TRBV2 to TRBJ2-5, with 12 nucleotides matching TRBD1. Trimming cost V 6 bases and J 6 bases; bases outside gene matches: 8. The CDR3 loop spans 15 amino acids. Germline-derived CDR1 and CDR2 are SNHLY and FYNNEI. The CDR3 region has the DNA TGTGCCAGCAGGCCCGGGACAGGGGGCTTGAAGACCCAGTACTTC. Its translation is CASRPGTGGLKTQYF.

The chain joins TRBV6-6 to TRBJ1-2; no firm D call. The germline V and J ends were trimmed by 6 bases and 5 bases, with 7 bases remaining between them. Germline V gene sequence: CDR1 MNHNY, CDR2 SVGAGI (reference sequence). The CDR3 runs to 11 residues. CDR3 residues: CASSQAYGYTF. The CDR3 coding sequence is TGTGCCAGCAGCCAAGCTTATGGCTACACCTTC.

The genes are TRBV4-1 and TRBJ2-1; tentative D call: TRBD2 (7 bases). CDR1 is MGHRA, CDR2 YSYEKL, per germline. Trimming removed 0 bases at V and 6 bases at J, with 12 bases between. This CDR3 is built from 15 residues. CDR3 nucleotide sequence: TGCGCCAGCAGCCAAGACCTAGGGGGGGGCAATGAGCAGTTCTTC. Encoded protein: CASSQDLGGGNEQFF.

The chain links TRBV19 to TRBJ1-4; tentative D call: TRBD1 (5 bases). Germline-derived CDR1 and CDR2 are LNHDA and SQIVND (reference sequence). V gave up 8 bases and J gave up 5 bases, with 15 bases separating them. The CDR3 extends over 14 amino acids. The CDR3 DNA reads as TGTGCCAGTTGGAAAGGGGCAGGGAATGAAAAACTGTTTTTT. Translated, it gives CASWKGAGNEKLFF.

This clone was seen a handful of times. The rearrangement joins TRBV13 to TRBJ2-2; D not certain. V gave up 7 bases and J gave up 0 bases, with 3 bases separating them. This CDR3 contains 12 residues. CDR1 and CDR2 (germline): PRHDT, FYEKMQ (reference sequence). The CDR3 spells CASTANTGELFF. The CDR3 bases are TGTGCCAGCACCGCGAACACCGGGGAGCTGTTTTTT.

This clone has only a few counts. This rearrangement joins TRBV3-1 (or the pseudogene TRBV3-2) to TRBJ1-1; the D gene is possibly TRBD1 (5 bases). The CDR3 length is 15 residues. V was shortened by 2 bases and J by 4 bases, with 14 bases between the two germline ends. Per the germline V gene, CDR1 is LGHDT and CDR2 is YNNKEL (reference sequence). The CDR3 DNA reads as TGTGCCAGCAGCCAAAGGTCATGGGGCGGCACTGAAGCTTTCTTT. It translates to CASSQRSWGGTEAFF.

The chain combines TRBV19 with TRBJ1-6; TRBD1 might be the D (5 bases). The CDR3 spans 13 residues. Trimming stripped 3 bases from V and 8 bases from J, with 8 bases between. Germline V lookup: CDR1 LNHDA, CDR2 SQIVND (reference sequence). DNA for the CDR3: TGTGCCAGTAGTATGACGGGGGATTCACCCCTCCACTTT. Its protein is CASSMTGDSPLHF.

This clone was found once. This chain uses TRBV19 with TRBJ2-7; D possibly corresponds to TRBD2 (5 bases). The length of the CDR3 is 15 residues. Germline loops: CDR1 LNHDA, CDR2 SQIVND (reference sequence). Trimming took 1 base from V and 7 from J, leaving 17 bases between them. In nucleotides, the CDR3 is TGTGCCAGTAGTATAGTGAACCGGGGTACGAGGGAGCAGTACTTC. Protein: CASSIVNRGTREQYF. Combining the CDR3 with reference TRBV19 and TRBJ2-7 gives the whole variable domain DGGITQSPKYLFRKEGQNVTLSCEQNLNHDAMYWYRQDPGQGLRLIYYSQIVNDFQKGDIAEGYSVSREKKESFPLTVTSAQKNPTAFYLCASSIVNRGTREQYFGPGTRLTVT.

There are a few counts of this clone. The chain joins TRBV20-1 to TRBJ2-1; TRBD1 agrees at 9 bases. This CDR3 has 14 residues. V shed 3 bases, J shed 4 bases, and the junction held 4 bases outside the gene matches. CDR1 DFQATT and CDR2 SNEGSKA come from the germline V gene (reference sequence). The CDR3, as DNA: TGCAGTGCTAGTCAGGGACAGGGTTACAATGAGCAGTTCTTC. Residues: CSASQGQGYNEQFF.